This entry is about one T cell receptor (beta chain). This sample stems from a study of T cell changes during pregnancy in multiple sclerosis. This table comes from immunoSEQ multiplex PCR, and its TCRdb copy is limited to in-frame clones, with some not included. The sample contains tens of thousands of clones, roughly 93% of which appear only once. Germline V gives CDR1 SGHTA, CDR2 FQGNSA. V lost 1 base and J lost 9, with 22 bases in between. CDR3 size: 17 residues. The V gene is TRBV7-2, the J gene TRBJ2-1; D is possibly TRBD2 (7 bases). The receptor was derived from a female donor with multiple sclerosis, enrolled in a pregnancy study. The input for sequencing was peripheral blood, taken in the third trimester of pregnancy. This CDR3 reads CASSLGPTGGGDGEQFF. The CDR3, as DNA: TGTGCCAGCAGCTTAGGACCCACTGGAGGGGGGGACGGTGAGCAGTTCTTC.